The 14 T cell receptor beta chains below were found in one sample sequenced in a study of radiotherapy plus CTLA-4 blockade in lung cancer. The repertoire was sequenced with immunoSEQ multiplex PCR; TCRdb's copy has only in-frame clones and lacks some. This sample has some 60,000 clones, with around 80% found just once. The source material was peripheral blood, sampled from a patient treated with radiotherapy plus ipilimumab. The receptors originated from a human donor with non-small cell lung cancer who had a complete response to radiotherapy plus ipilimumab.

V is TRBV6-9 and J is TRBJ2-7; D is perhaps TRBD2 (5 bases). The CDR3 is made up of 12 amino acids. The V end lost 8 bases, the J end lost 3 bases, and 11 bases lay between the germline ends. Germline CDR1 and CDR2: MNHGY and SVAAGI. CDR3 nucleotides: TGTGCCAGCCGTCCAGGACTCTACGAGCAGTACGTC. Protein: CASRPGLYEQYV.

This rearrangement joins TRBV7-6 to TRBJ2-2, with TRBD2 identical over 15 bases. V gave up 5 bases and J gave up 4 bases; unmatched junction bases: 8. The CDR3 contains 18 residues. CDR1 and CDR2 from the germline V gene are SGHVS and FNYEAQ. CDR3 region: CASSPGLAGGPGTGELFF. CDR3 in DNA: TGTGCCAGCAGCCCCGGACTAGCGGGAGGGCCGGGCACCGGGGAGCTGTTTTTT.

This chain joins TRBV30 and TRBJ2-7; D might be TRBD1 (5 bases). Germline CDR1 GTSNPN, CDR2 SVGIG (reference sequence). The CDR3 consists of 12 residues. Trimming stripped 2 bases from V and 6 bases from J, with 11 bases between. The chain's CDR3 is CAWSNTGREQYF. The CDR3 region has the DNA TGTGCCTGGAGTAACACAGGCCGCGAGCAGTACTTC.

The chain combines TRBV7-9 with TRBJ1-1, with TRBD1 matching 7 bases. From germline, CDR1 is SEHNR and CDR2 FQNEAQ (reference sequence). The length of the CDR3 is 14 residues. Trimming took 3 bases from V and 5 from J; bases not matched to a gene: 6. The CDR3 region has the DNA TGTGCCAGCAGCTTTAGGGGGCTTGGTACTGAAGCTTTCTTT. Residues: CASSFRGLGTEAFF.

The rearrangement joins TRBV27 to TRBJ1-5; no definite D call. Between the trimmed V and J ends, which lost 3 bases and 3 bases, there was a span of 6 bases. Germline CDR1 is MNHEY and CDR2 is SMNVEV (reference sequence). The CDR3 runs 13 residues. This chain's CDR3 is CASSLSLNQPQHF. CDR3 nucleotides: TGTGCCAGCAGTTTGTCTCTCAATCAGCCCCAGCATTTT.

In its sample, this clone was seen a few times. CDR3 DNA sequence: TGCGCCAGCAGCCATCTAGGGGAGGGCTACGAGCAGTACTTC. Protein product: CASSHLGEGYEQYF. J is TRBJ2-7 and V is TRBV4-1; 7 positions agree with TRBD2. This CDR3 has 14 amino acids. CDR1 MGHRA and CDR2 YSYEKL come from the germline V gene. Losses at the gene ends were 3 bases for V and 3 bases for J; bases not matched to a gene: 5.

This clone was seen a single time. The chain uses TRBV18 and TRBJ2-2, with TRBD1 identical over 7 bases. Trimming removed 6 bases from V and 6 bases from J; junction bases left unmatched: 13. Germline lookup yields CDR1 KGHSH and CDR2 LQKENI. The CDR3 spans 16 residues. The CDR3 DNA reads as TGTGCCAGCTCGCTACAGGGGAAGGATTTGGCCGGGGAGCTGTTTTTT. Its protein is CASSLQGKDLAGELFF.

This chain connects TRBV2 to TRBJ1-1; the D is unclear. Trimming stripped 6 bases from V and 4 bases from J, with 12 bases between. This CDR3 comprises 13 residues. Germline CDR1 is SNHLY and CDR2 is FYNNEI. The CDR3 is CASSLEPGTEAFF. The CDR3 DNA reads TGTGCCAGCAGCCTCGAACCCGGCACTGAAGCTTTCTTT.

This chain uses TRBV27 with TRBJ1-2, with a tentative D call TRBD1 (5 bases). In germline, CDR1 is MNHEY, CDR2 SMNVEV (reference sequence). V was pared by 7 bases and J by 4 bases, with 13 bases between. CDR3 length: 13 residues. Here the CDR3 reads CASTPGGLYGYTF. CDR3 coding DNA: TGTGCCAGCACCCCGGGGGGTCTCTATGGCTACACCTTC.

V usage is TRBV20-1 and J usage is TRBJ1-1; TRBD1 is a possible D gene (5 bases). The CDR3 length is 11 residues. Trimming cost V 3 bases and J 8 bases, with 10 bases left between them. The V gene's germline CDR1 is DFQATT and CDR2 SNEGSKA (reference sequence). CDR3 bases: TGCAGTGCTAGCCGCGGGGCCGAAGCTTTCTTT. Translating gives CSASRGAEAFF.

The chain links TRBV9 to TRBJ2-1, with TRBD2 matching 11 bases. This CDR3 spans 15 amino acids. The ends lost 3 bases at V and 7 bases at J; junction bases unmatched: 6. The germline V gene has CDR1 SGDLS and CDR2 YYNGEE. CDR3 coding DNA: TGTGCCAGCAGCGGTAGCGGGGGGGCCGGGAATGAGCAGTTCTTC. Protein: CASSGSGGAGNEQFF.

The chain employs TRBV5-1 and TRBJ2-5, with 7 bases matching TRBD1. The DNA end favors TRBJ2-7, so the J call may be wrong. Germline V gives CDR1 SGHRS, CDR2 YFSETQ. The CDR3 extends over 15 amino acids. The CDR3 is CASSLGATGTYEQYF. The CDR3 nucleotides are TGCGCCAGCAGCTTGGGAGCGACAGGGACCTACGAGCAGTACTTC.

This chain uses TRBV6-1 with TRBJ1-3; unclear D gene. Per the germline V gene, CDR1 is MNHNS and CDR2 is SASEGT. V was pared by 7 bases and J by 0 bases, with 13 bases between. CDR3 size: 15 residues. The CDR3 DNA sequence: TGTGCCAGCACCCAAAATACTAACTCTGGAAACACCATATATTTT. Amino acids: CASTQNTNSGNTIYF.

Only a few counts were recorded for this clone. The rearrangement joins TRBV7-8 to TRBJ1-1; TRBD1 aligns across 7 bases. Germline assignment: CDR1 SGHVS and CDR2 FQNEAQ. CDR3 length: 15 amino acids. V gave up 7 bases and J gave up 3 bases; unmatched junction bases: 11. CDR3 protein: CASNPRGRGDTEAFF. DNA for the CDR3: TGTGCCAGCAACCCTAGGGGGCGGGGGGACACTGAAGCTTTCTTT.